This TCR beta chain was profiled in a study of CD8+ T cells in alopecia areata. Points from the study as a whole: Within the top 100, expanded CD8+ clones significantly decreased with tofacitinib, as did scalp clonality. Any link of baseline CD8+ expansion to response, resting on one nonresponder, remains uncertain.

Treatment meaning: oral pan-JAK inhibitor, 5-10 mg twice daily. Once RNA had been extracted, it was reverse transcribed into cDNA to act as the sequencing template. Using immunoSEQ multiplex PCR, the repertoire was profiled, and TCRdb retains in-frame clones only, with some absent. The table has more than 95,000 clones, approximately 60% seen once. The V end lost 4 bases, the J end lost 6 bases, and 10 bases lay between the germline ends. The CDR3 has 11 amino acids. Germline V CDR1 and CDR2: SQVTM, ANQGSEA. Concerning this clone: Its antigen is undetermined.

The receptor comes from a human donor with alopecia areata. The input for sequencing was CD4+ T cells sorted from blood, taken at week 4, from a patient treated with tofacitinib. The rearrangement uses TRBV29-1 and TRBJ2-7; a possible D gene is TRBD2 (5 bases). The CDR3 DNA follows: TGCAGCGTTGCCGCGGGCGCCGAGCAGTACTTC. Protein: CSVAAGAEQYF.